Shown below are 5 T cell receptor beta chains from a single sample sequenced in a study of shared clonotypes between healthy human individuals (dated by TCRdb to the early 2020s). CD8 naive samples were obtained by positive selection for CCR7 among CD45RO-negative cells, yielding a CD45RA+CCR7+ population from which TemRA cells were excluded. Libraries were prepared through the immunoSEQ multiplex PCR assay. The clones in this table, taken by TCRdb from immuneACCESS, are in-frame only. Not every clone is retained; where verified, under half of the shortfall comes from an unresolved V gene, and the cause of the rest is unknown. Recorded for this sample are some 580,000 clones; about 98% of them occurred a single time. Of the sample, approximately 0.3% is held by the ten largest clones. Sequenced material: naive CD8+ T cells sorted from blood. The cell subset or site tag for this specimen amounts to: CD45RA+CCR7+. These receptors all stem from a man in his thirties or forties in good health.

CDR3 sequence (DNA): TGTGCCAGCAGCCAGGGACAGCGAGGTTCGTACAATGAGCAGTTCTTC. Residues: CASSQGQRGSYNEQFF. The rearrangement uses TRBV11-2 and TRBJ2-1; 7 bases line up with TRBD1. This CDR3 region has 16 residues. Germline CDR1 is SGHAT and CDR2 is FQNNGV. With 5 bases clipped from V and 4 bases from J, the junction kept 11 bases outside the gene matches. Full variable domain (remainder filled in from reference TRBV11-2 and TRBJ2-1): EAGVAQSPRYKIIEKRQSVAFWCNPISGHATLYWYQQILGQGPKLLIQFQNNGVVDDSQLPKDRFSAERLKGVDSTLKIQPAKLEDSAVYLCASSQGQRGSYNEQFFGPGTRLTVL.

The chain employs TRBV4-2 and TRBJ1-1, with D possibly being TRBD1 (6 bases). Trimming removed 0 bases from V and 3 bases from J, with 17 bases in between. This CDR3 is 17 amino acids long. Germline V gene sequence: CDR1 LGHNA, CDR2 YNFKEQ. The CDR3 loop reads CASSQDLATGLDTEAFF. The CDR3 coding sequence is TGTGCCAGCAGCCAAGATCTGGCTACAGGGTTGGACACTGAAGCTTTCTTT.

This clone was picked up one time. The chain couples TRBV14 to TRBJ2-3, with D perhaps TRBD1 or TRBD2 (6 bases each). Trimming took off 0 bases at V and 5 bases at J, with 15 bases between the two ends. Per germline, CDR1 SGHDN and CDR2 FVKESK. The CDR3 spans 16 residues. CDR3 protein: CASSQEGTRGRDTQYF. The CDR3, as DNA: TGTGCCAGCAGCCAAGAGGGTACCCGGGGGCGAGATACGCAGTATTTT. Filled out from reference TRBV14 and TRBJ2-3, the complete variable domain reads EAGVTQFPSHSVIEKGQTVTLRCDPISGHDNLYWYRRVMGKEIKFLLHFVKESKQDESGMPNNRFLAERTGGTYSTLKVQPAELEDSGVYFCASSQEGTRGRDTQYFGPGTRLTVL.

This clone is a singleton in its sample. The V and J genes are TRBV6-1 and TRBJ1-5, with a tentative D call TRBD1 (5 bases). The CDR3 sequence is 17 residues long. Deletions cut 2 bases from V and 0 bases from J, with 14 bases between. The germline V gene has CDR1 MNHNS and CDR2 SASEGT. CDR3 protein: CASSEWGELGSNQPQHF. The CDR3 nucleotides read TGTGCCAGCAGTGAATGGGGGGAATTGGGTAGCAATCAGCCCCAGCATTTT.

The genes are TRBV19 and TRBJ2-3; D is unclear. Germline V gene data show CDR1 as LNHDA and CDR2 as SQIVND (reference sequence). Deletions cut 2 bases from V and 2 bases from J, with 8 bases between. The CDR3 loop spans 14 amino acids. CDR3 nucleotides: TGTGCCAGTAGTATAACACCCCCCACAGATACGCAGTATTTT. This gives the protein CASSITPPTDTQYF.